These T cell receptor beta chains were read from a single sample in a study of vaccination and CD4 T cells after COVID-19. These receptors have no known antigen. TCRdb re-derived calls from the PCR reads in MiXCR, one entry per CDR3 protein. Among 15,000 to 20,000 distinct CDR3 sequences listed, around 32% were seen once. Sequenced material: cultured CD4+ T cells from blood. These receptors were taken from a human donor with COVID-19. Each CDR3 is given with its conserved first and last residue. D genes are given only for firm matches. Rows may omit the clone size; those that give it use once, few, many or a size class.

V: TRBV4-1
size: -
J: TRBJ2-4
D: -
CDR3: CASSQYGAQGKNIQYF
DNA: TGCGCCAGCAGCCAATATGGGGCACAGGGCAAAAACATTCAGTACTTC

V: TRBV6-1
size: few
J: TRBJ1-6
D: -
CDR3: CASSREGVSWSPLHF
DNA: TGTGCCAGCAGTCGGGAGGGAGTGTCTTGGTCACCCCTCCACTTT

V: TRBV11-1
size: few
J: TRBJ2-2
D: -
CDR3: CASSPGPGELFF
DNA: TGTGCCAGCAGCCCGGGCCCCGGGGAGCTGTTTTTT

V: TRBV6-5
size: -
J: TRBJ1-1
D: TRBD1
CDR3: CASSYGTGDPEAFF
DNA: TGTGCCAGCAGTTATGGGACAGGGGACCCTGAAGCTTTCTTT

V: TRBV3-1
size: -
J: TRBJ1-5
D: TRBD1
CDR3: CASRPDRVGNQPQHF
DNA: TGTGCCAGCAGACCGGACAGGGTCGGTAATCAGCCCCAGCATTTT

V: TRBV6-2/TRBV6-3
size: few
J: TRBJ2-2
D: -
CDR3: CASSTGSLNTGELFF
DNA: TGTGCCAGCAGTACAGGTTCCCTGAACACCGGGGAGCTGTTTTTT

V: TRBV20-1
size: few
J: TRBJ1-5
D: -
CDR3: CSASPALNQPQHF
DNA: TGCAGTGCTAGCCCCGCCTTGAATCAGCCCCAGCATTTT

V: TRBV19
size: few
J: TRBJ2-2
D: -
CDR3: CASSSLGGGELFF
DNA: TGTGCCAGTAGTTCGCTCGGCGGCGGGGAGCTGTTTTTT

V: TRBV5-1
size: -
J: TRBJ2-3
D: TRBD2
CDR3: CASSLLVSGGAADTQYF
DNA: TGCGCCAGCAGCTTGTTGGTTAGCGGGGGGGCAGCAGATACGCAGTATTTT

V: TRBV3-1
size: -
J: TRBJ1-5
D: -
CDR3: CASSRGTDNQPQHF
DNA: TGTGCCAGCAGCCGCGGCACAGACAATCAGCCCCAGCATTTT

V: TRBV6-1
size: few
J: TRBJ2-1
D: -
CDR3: CASSATRAEQFF
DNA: TGTGCCAGCAGTGCCACTAGGGCGGAGCAGTTCTTC

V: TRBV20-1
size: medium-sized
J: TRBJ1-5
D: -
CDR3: CSARGDSNQPQHF
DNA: TGCAGTGCTAGAGGGGACAGCAATCAGCCCCAGCATTTT

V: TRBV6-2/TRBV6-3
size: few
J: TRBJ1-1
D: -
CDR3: CASSYGGYTEAFF
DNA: TGTGCCAGCAGTTACGGGGGGTACACTGAAGCTTTCTTT

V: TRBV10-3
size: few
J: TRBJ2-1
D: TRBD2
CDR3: CAAAGGLAGYNEQFF
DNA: TGTGCCGCCGCCGGTGGGCTAGCGGGCTACAATGAGCAGTTCTTC

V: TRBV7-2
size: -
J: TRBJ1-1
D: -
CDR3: CASSLNGRRVSEAFF
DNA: TGTGCCAGCAGCTTGAACGGTCGGAGGGTTTCTGAAGCTTTCTTT

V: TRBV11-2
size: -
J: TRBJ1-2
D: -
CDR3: CASEGNYGYTF
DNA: TGTGCCAGCGAGGGAAACTATGGCTACACCTTC

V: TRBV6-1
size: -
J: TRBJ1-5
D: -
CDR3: CASSSGAGNQPQHF
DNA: TGTGCCAGCAGCTCCGGCGCAGGCAATCAGCCCCAGCATTTT

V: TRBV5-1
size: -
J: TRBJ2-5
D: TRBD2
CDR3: CASSFETSGGLRETQYF
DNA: TGCGCCAGCAGCTTCGAAACTAGCGGGGGCCTTCGGGAGACCCAGTACTTC

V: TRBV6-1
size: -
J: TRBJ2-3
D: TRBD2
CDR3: CASRLAGGPPDTQYF
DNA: TGTGCCAGCAGGCTAGCGGGGGGGCCCCCAGATACGCAGTATTTT

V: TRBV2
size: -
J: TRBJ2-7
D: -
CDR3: CASSEETGAYEQYF
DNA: TGTGCCAGCAGTGAAGAGACAGGAGCCTACGAGCAGTACTTC

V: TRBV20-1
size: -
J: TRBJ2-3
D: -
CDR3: CSARMGQGRTDTQYF
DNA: TGCAGTGCTAGAATGGGGCAGGGCCGCACAGATACGCAGTATTTT

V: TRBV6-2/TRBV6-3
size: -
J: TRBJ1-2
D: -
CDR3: CASSLDINYGYTF
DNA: TGTGCCAGCAGTTTGGACATCAACTATGGCTACACCTTC

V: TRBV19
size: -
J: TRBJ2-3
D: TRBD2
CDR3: CASSQSLAGGISATQYF
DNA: TGTGCCAGTAGTCAGTCTCTAGCGGGGGGTATTTCCGCGACGCAGTATTTT

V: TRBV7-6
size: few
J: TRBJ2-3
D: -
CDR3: CASSLGLRTDTQYF
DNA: TGTGCCAGCAGCTTGGGACTTCGCACAGATACGCAGTATTTT

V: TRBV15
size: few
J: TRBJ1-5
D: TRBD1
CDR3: CATSTQRPGTGGRGNQPQHF
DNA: TGTGCCACCAGCACTCAGCGTCCCGGGACAGGGGGCAGGGGCAATCAGCCCCAGCATTTT

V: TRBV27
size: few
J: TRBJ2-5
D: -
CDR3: CASSYNSPQETQYF
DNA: TGTGCCAGCAGTTATAACAGTCCTCAAGAGACCCAGTACTTC

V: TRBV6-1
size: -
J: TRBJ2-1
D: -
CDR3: CASKHSLSYNEQFF
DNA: TGTGCCAGCAAACATTCGCTCTCCTACAATGAGCAGTTCTTC

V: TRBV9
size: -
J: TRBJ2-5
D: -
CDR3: CASSVGTTYQETQYF
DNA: TGTGCCAGCAGCGTAGGGACCACGTACCAAGAGACCCAGTACTTC

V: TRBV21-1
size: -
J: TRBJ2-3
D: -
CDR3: CASSKEPTGEGYF
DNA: TGTGCCAGCAGCAAAGAACCCACAGGTGAGGGGTATTTT

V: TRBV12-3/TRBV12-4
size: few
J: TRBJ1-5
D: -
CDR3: CASSFWLSDQPQHF
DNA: TGTGCCAGCAGTTTCTGGCTCTCGGACCAGCCCCAGCATTTT

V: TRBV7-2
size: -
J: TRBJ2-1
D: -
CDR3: CASSFYKDNEQFF
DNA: TGTGCCAGCAGCTTCTATAAGGACAATGAGCAGTTCTTC

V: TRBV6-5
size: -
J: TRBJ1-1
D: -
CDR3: CASSYFSGTNEAFF
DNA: TGTGCCAGCAGTTACTTTTCCGGGACAAATGAAGCTTTCTTT

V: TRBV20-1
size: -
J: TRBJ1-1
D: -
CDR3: CSAIAGEMNTEAFF
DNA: TGCAGTGCTATCGCCGGGGAGATGAACACTGAAGCTTTCTTT

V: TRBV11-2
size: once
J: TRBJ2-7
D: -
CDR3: CASSLGDINYEQYF
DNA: TGTGCCAGCAGCTTAGGGGACATAAACTACGAGCAGTACTTC

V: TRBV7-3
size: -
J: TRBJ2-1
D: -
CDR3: CASSLNRARQENNEQFF
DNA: TGTGCCAGCAGCTTAAACCGTGCCCGACAGGAGAACAATGAGCAGTTCTTC

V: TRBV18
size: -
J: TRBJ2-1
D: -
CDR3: CASSPQQGYNEQFF
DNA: TGTGCCAGCTCACCTCAACAGGGTTACAATGAGCAGTTCTTC

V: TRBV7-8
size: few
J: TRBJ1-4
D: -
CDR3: CASSSRQGPNEKLFF
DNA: TGTGCCAGCAGTTCCCGGCAGGGGCCCAATGAAAAACTGTTTTTT

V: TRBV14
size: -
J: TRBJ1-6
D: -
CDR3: CASSQYIDGSPLHF
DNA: TGTGCCAGCAGCCAATATATAGATGGTTCACCCCTCCACTTT

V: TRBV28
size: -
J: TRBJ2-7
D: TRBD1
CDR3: CASNPDRGRVLGSYEQYF
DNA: TGTGCCAGCAACCCAGACAGGGGCCGAGTTTTAGGCTCCTACGAGCAGTACTTC

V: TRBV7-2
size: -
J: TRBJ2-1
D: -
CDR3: CASNVDLRAYNEQFF
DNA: TGTGCCAGCAACGTAGACCTGAGGGCCTACAATGAGCAGTTCTTC

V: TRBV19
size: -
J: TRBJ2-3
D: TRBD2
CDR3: CASRQSRGGYTQYF
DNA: TGTGCCAGTAGACAGTCGCGGGGGGGCTATACGCAGTATTTT

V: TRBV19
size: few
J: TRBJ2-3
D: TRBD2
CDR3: CASSPLAGGLDTQYF
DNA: TGTGCCAGTAGTCCCCTAGCGGGGGGATTAGATACGCAGTATTTT

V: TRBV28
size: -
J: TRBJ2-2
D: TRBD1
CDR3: CASNGQGTGELFF
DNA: TGTGCCAGCAACGGACAGGGTACCGGGGAGCTGTTTTTT

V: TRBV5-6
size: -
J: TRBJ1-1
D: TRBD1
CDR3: CVSSPDRGRENTEAFF
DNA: TGTGTCAGCAGCCCAGACAGGGGGCGCGAGAACACTGAAGCTTTCTTT

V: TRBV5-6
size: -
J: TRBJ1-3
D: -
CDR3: CASSFYRQVEGGNTIYF
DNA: TGTGCCAGCAGCTTTTACCGACAGGTCGAGGGTGGAAACACCATATATTTT

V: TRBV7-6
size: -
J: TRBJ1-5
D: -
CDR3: CASSLSATNNQPQHF
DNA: TGTGCCAGCAGCTTATCGGCCACGAACAATCAGCCCCAGCATTTT

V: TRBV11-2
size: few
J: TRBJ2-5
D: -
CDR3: CASSLGVGRIAETQYF
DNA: TGTGCCAGCAGCTTAGGGGTGGGGAGGATAGCGGAGACCCAGTACTTC

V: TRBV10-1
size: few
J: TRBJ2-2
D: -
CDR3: CASSDSRANTGELFF
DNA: TGCGCCAGCTCGGACTCGCGGGCGAACACCGGGGAGCTGTTTTTT

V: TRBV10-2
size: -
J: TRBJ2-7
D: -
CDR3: CASKETNYEQYF
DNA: TGCGCCAGCAAGGAGACTAACTACGAGCAGTACTTC

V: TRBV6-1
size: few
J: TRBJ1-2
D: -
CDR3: CASKMGGPYGYTF
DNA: TGTGCCAGCAAAATGGGGGGACCGTATGGCTACACCTTC

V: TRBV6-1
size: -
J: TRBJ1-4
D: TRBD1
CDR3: CASSSTGANEKLFF
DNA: TGTGCCAGCAGCTCGACAGGGGCTAATGAAAAACTGTTTTTT

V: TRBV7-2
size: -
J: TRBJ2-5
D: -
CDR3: CASSLVPSVGETQYF
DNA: TGTGCCAGCAGCTTAGTTCCTAGCGTGGGAGAGACCCAGTACTTC

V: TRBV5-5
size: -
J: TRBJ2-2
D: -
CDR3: CASSLANTGELFF
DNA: TGTGCCAGCAGCTTGGCCAACACCGGGGAGCTGTTTTTT

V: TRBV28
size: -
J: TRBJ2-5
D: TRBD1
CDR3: CASSTGALEETQYF
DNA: TGTGCCAGCAGCACAGGGGCCCTGGAAGAGACCCAGTACTTC

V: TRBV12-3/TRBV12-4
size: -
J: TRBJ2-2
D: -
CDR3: CASSLATGELFF
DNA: TGTGCCAGCAGTTTGGCCACCGGGGAGCTGTTTTTT